What follows is one T cell receptor beta chain and its context. This sample is part of a study of CD8 T cells in Susac syndrome. For the study at large: The Susac syndrome patients were therapy-naive, on corticosteroids, or on intravenous immunoglobulin alone at blood draw.

The CDR3 length is 19 residues. V was pared by 4 bases and J by 8 bases, with 27 bases between. Reverse transcription of about 0.45 to 1 ug RNA was performed with random hexamers. TCRdb fed the immunoSEQ multiplex PCR reads into MiXCR, producing one record per CDR3 protein. Counted here are some 77,000 distinct CDR3 sequences, around 93% occurring once; the ten biggest clones make up less than 0.19%. The TCR comes from a human donor with Susac syndrome. Sequencing used CD4+ T cells from PBMCs. This chain connects TRBV12-3 or TRBV12-4 to TRBJ1-6, with TRBD1 as a possible D gene (5 bases). CDR3 DNA sequence: TGTGCCAGCAGTTCAAGGACCGGCGGGGACTCCACCTTTTATTCACCCCTCCACTTT. Its protein is CASSSRTGGDSTFYSPLHF.